The 21 T cell receptor beta chains presented below share a single source sample, sequenced in a study of cytomegalovirus exposure and HLA in healthy donors. With 60 Vbeta and 13 Jbeta primers, the PCR was carried out. This table comes from immunoSEQ multiplex PCR, and its TCRdb copy is limited to in-frame clones, with some not included. Counted here are 150,000 or so clones, under 80% occurring once; the ten biggest clones make up 2.5%. The sequenced sample was PBMCs. Receptor source: a human donor in good health.

The CDR3 DNA follows: TGTGCCAGCAGCCAAGCGTCGGTATCTGGAGCTTTCTTT. Translation: CASSQASVSGAFF. The chain combines TRBV14 with TRBJ1-1; D gene unclear. This CDR3 has 13 amino acids. Germline V gene sequence: CDR1 SGHDN, CDR2 FVKESK. Trimming shortened V by 1 base and J by 10 bases, and 13 bases separated the two germline ends.

The rearrangement links TRBV11-2 to TRBJ1-1; tentative D call: TRBD1 (6 bases). V lost 0 bases, J lost 7 bases, and 9 bases lay in between. CDR1 and CDR2 (germline): SGHAT, FQNNGV. The CDR3 runs to 13 residues. The CDR3 region has the DNA TGTGCCAGCAGCTTAGACAGGGGTAATGAAGCTTTCTTT. It yields the protein CASSLDRGNEAFF. The full variable domain, rest sourced from reference TRBV11-2 and TRBJ1-1, is EAGVAQSPRYKIIEKRQSVAFWCNPISGHATLYWYQQILGQGPKLLIQFQNNGVVDDSQLPKDRFSAERLKGVDSTLKIQPAKLEDSAVYLCASSLDRGNEAFFGQGTRLTVV.

V usage is TRBV7-2 and J usage is TRBJ2-7, with 8 positions matching TRBD2. Losses at the gene ends were 9 bases for V and 1 base for J; bases not matched to a gene: 8. Germline V CDR1 and CDR2: SGHTA, FQGNSA. The CDR3 is 14 residues long. The CDR3 reads CASTPGGESYEQYF. The CDR3 region has the DNA TGTGCCAGTACTCCCGGGGGGGAATCCTACGAGCAGTACTTC.

The genes are TRBV30 and TRBJ2-5, with D perhaps matching TRBD1 (5 bases). Judging by the DNA end, TRBJ2-7 fits better; the J call may be wrong. This CDR3 has 13 amino acids. Germline V gene data show CDR1 as GTSNPN and CDR2 as SVGIG (reference sequence). In DNA, the CDR3 is TGTGCCTGGAGTGTACAGGACGCGTACGAGCAGTACTTC. Translation: CAWSVQDAYEQYF.

The J gene is TRBJ1-2, the V gene TRBV2; TRBD1 might be the D (5 bases). The germline gives CDR1 SNHLY, CDR2 FYNNEI. The CDR3 contains 16 residues. V was clipped by 4 bases and J by 6 bases, with 21 bases between them. The CDR3: CASSVQRDTGGDGYTF. DNA of the CDR3: TGTGCCAGCAGTGTACAACGGGATACCGGAGGGGATGGCTACACCTTC.

The V call is TRBV2, the J call TRBJ2-5, with D maybe TRBD2 (5 bases). The end of the DNA fits TRBJ2-7 better, so the J call may be wrong. Germline CDR1 reads SNHLY; CDR2 reads FYNNEI. The CDR3 has 16 amino acids. CDR3 in amino acids: CASSDAVSASSYEQYF. CDR3 DNA sequence: TGTGCCAGCAGTGACGCCGTTAGCGCGAGCTCCTACGAGCAGTACTTC.

The chain carries TRBV7-3 and TRBJ2-1; the D gene is possibly TRBD2 (6 bases). CDR3 length: 13 residues. CDR1 is SGHTA and CDR2 is FQGTGA in the germline V gene. V lost 5 bases to trimming and J lost 8 bases, with 13 bases between them. The CDR3 DNA follows: TGTGCCAGCAGCCCAGCCCCGGGGGATGAGCAGTTCTTC. Its protein is CASSPAPGDEQFF. Together with reference TRBV7-3 and TRBJ2-1, the CDR3 gives the full variable domain: GAGVSQTPSNKVTEKGKYVELRCDPISGHTALYWYRQSLGQGPEFLIYFQGTGAADDSGLPNDRFFAVRPEGSVSTLKIQRTERGDSAVYLCASSPAPGDEQFFGPGTRLTVL.

The rearrangement links TRBV9 to TRBJ1-2; TRBD1 matches at 7 bases. This CDR3 is built from 15 residues. V gave up 0 bases and J gave up 6 bases; unmatched junction bases: 8. Looked up from germline, CDR1 is SGDLS and CDR2 is YYNGEE. For the CDR3, the DNA is TGTGCCAGCAGCGTAGCTGCAGGGGGGTTTGATGGCTACACCTTC. Protein product: CASSVAAGGFDGYTF.

The chain combines TRBV12-5 with TRBJ1-2; 9 nucleotides align to TRBD1. The CDR3 has 15 amino acids. The trim removed 4 bases at V and 3 bases at J, leaving 6 bases unmatched. Germline values: CDR1 LGHNT, CDR2 FRNRAP. CDR3 sequence: CASGSWTGADYGYTF. In DNA form, the CDR3 reads TGTGCTAGTGGTTCGTGGACAGGGGCGGACTATGGCTACACCTTC.

The chain employs TRBV28 and TRBJ2-1; 9 bases fit TRBD1. Germline V lookup: CDR1 MDHEN, CDR2 SYDVKM. This CDR3 is built from 20 residues. V shed 5 bases and J 0 bases; nucleotides not matched to a gene: 17. CDR3 sequence (DNA): TGTGCCAGCAGTGGCCCCGGGACAGGGTACCCTATTAGCTCCTACAATGAGCAGTTCTTC. It yields the protein CASSGPGTGYPISSYNEQFF.

The V and J genes are TRBV5-4 and TRBJ2-7; D possibly corresponds to TRBD1 (6 bases). Germline V lookup: CDR1 SGHNT, CDR2 YYREEE (reference sequence). Trimming took 4 bases from V and 1 from J, leaving 9 bases between them. The CDR3 consists of 13 residues. CDR3 in DNA: TGTGCCAGCAGCCCTGGACAGTCCTACGAGCAGTACTTC. Residues: CASSPGQSYEQYF.

The rearrangement joins TRBV11-3 to TRBJ2-2; 9 nucleotides match TRBD1. The ends lost 1 base at V and 5 bases at J; junction bases unmatched: 5. Germline V gene sequence: CDR1 SGHNT, CDR2 YENEEA. This CDR3 spans 16 amino acids. The CDR3 sequence: CASSLGPQGATGELFF. The CDR3 DNA reads as TGTGCCAGCAGCTTAGGGCCACAGGGGGCTACCGGGGAGCTGTTTTTT.

The rearrangement uses TRBV27 and TRBJ2-7, with 7 positions matching TRBD2. The V segment lost 3 bases and the J segment 0 bases; nucleotides outside the gene matches: 5. Germline lookup yields CDR1 MNHEY and CDR2 SMNVEV (reference sequence). This CDR3 contains 15 residues. This CDR3 is CASSFGGRSSYEQYF. The CDR3 DNA reads TGTGCCAGCAGTTTCGGGGGGAGGAGCTCCTACGAGCAGTACTTC.

The chain employs TRBV4-1 and TRBJ1-2; tentatively, D is TRBD1 (5 bases). Germline V lookup: CDR1 MGHRA, CDR2 YSYEKL. There are 15 residues in the CDR3. V lost 2 bases, J lost 5 bases, and 15 bases lay in between. CDR3 sequence reads: CASSQLEGSRYGYTF. The DNA of the CDR3 is TGCGCCAGCAGCCAATTGGAGGGGTCTCGATATGGCTACACCTTC.

CDR3 in amino acids: CASSSPGRVGNQPQHF. CDR3 bases: TGTGCCAGCAGCTCACCGGGAAGGGTGGGCAATCAGCCCCAGCATTTT. The V gene is TRBV7-2, the J gene TRBJ1-5; no firm D call. The CDR3 spans 16 residues. V shed 4 bases and J shed 2 bases, with 15 bases lying between them. Germline lookup yields CDR1 SGHTA and CDR2 FQGNSA.

The chain is built from TRBV13 and TRBJ2-5; TRBD2 matches 11 bases. This CDR3 has 15 amino acids. From germline, CDR1 is PRHDT and CDR2 FYEKMQ (reference sequence). The V segment lost 2 bases and the J segment 2 bases; nucleotides outside the gene matches: 1. The CDR3 DNA sequence: TGTGCCAGCAGCTTAAGACTAGCGGGGCAAGAGACCCAGTACTTC. It specifies CASSLRLAGQETQYF.

This clone has a handful of counts. The chain recombines TRBV18 with TRBJ1-1; 10 bases align to TRBD1. The CDR3 covers 16 residues. The ends lost 3 bases at V and 5 bases at J; junction bases unmatched: 9. From germline, CDR1 is KGHSH and CDR2 LQKENI. This chain's CDR3 is CASSPPDRGPRTEAFF. CDR3 sequence (DNA): TGTGCCAGCTCACCTCCCGACAGGGGGCCGAGGACTGAAGCTTTCTTT.

The chain is built from TRBV7-9 and TRBJ1-6; D might be TRBD1 (6 bases). CDR1 and CDR2 (germline): SEHNR, FQNEAQ (reference sequence). V was shortened by 5 bases and J by 12 bases, with 14 bases between the two germline ends. CDR3 length: 13 residues. As DNA, the CDR3 is TGTGCCAGCAGCCAGGGAGAGGGGGTACCCCTCCACTTT. It specifies CASSQGEGVPLHF.

V usage is TRBV6-4 and J usage is TRBJ2-3; 9 bases fit TRBD2. In germline, CDR1 is MRHNA, CDR2 SNTAGT. This CDR3 spans 16 amino acids. V lost 0 bases, J lost 4 bases, and 5 bases stayed unmatched. The CDR3 coding sequence is TGTGCCAGCAGTGACTCGTCTAGCGGGGTACCAGATACGCAGTATTTT. This sequence encodes CASSDSSSGVPDTQYF.

This clone was seen a few times. The V call is TRBV27, the J call TRBJ2-2; 7 nucleotides align to TRBD1. Germline trimming cut 2 bases from V and 1 base from J; bases unmatched to any gene: 1. The CDR3 contains 15 residues. Per germline, CDR1 MNHEY and CDR2 SMNVEV (reference sequence). The CDR3 nucleotides read TGTGCCAGCAGTTTAGGGACAGTGAACACCGGGGAGCTGTTTTTT. Amino acids: CASSLGTVNTGELFF.

This CDR3 reads CASSIRDMNTEAFF. CDR3 nucleotide sequence: TGTGCCAGTAGTATCCGGGACATGAACACTGAAGCTTTCTTT. The chain joins TRBV19 to TRBJ1-1; D is perhaps TRBD1 (6 bases). The CDR3 loop spans 14 amino acids. Germline V gives CDR1 LNHDA, CDR2 SQIVND (reference sequence). Trimming pared 3 bases from V and 0 bases from J, leaving 8 bases between.